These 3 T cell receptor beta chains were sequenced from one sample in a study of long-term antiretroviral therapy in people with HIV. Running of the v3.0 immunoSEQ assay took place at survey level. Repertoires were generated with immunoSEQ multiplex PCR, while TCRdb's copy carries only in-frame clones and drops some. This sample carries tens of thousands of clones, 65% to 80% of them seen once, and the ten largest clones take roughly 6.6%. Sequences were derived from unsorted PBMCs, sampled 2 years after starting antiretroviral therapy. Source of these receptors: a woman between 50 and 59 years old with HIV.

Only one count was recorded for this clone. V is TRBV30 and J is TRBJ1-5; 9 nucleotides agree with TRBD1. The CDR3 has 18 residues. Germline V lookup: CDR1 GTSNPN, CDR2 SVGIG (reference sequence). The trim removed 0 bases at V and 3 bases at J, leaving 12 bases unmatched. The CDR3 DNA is TGTGCCTGGAGTGTACACGGGGCCGGGACAGGGATCAATCAGCCCCAGCATTTT. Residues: CAWSVHGAGTGINQPQHF. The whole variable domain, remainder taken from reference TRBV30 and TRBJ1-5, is SQTIHQWPATLVQPVGSPLSLECTVEGTSNPNLYWYRQAAGRGLQLLFYSVGIGQISSEVPQNLSASRPQDRQFILSSKKLLLSDSGFYLCAWSVHGAGTGINQPQHFGDGTRLSIL.

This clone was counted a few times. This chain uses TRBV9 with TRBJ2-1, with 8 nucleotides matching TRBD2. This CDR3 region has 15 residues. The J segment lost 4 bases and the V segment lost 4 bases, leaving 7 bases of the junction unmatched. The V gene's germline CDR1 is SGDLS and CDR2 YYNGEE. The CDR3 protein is CASSPDSGVYNEQFF. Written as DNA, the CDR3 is TGTGCCAGCAGCCCAGATAGCGGGGTATACAATGAGCAGTTCTTC.

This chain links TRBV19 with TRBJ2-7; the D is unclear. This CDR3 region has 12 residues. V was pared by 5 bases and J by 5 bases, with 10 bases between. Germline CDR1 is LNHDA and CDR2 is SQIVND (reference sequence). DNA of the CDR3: TGTGCCAGTAGTGCCCAATGGGACGAGCAGTACGTC. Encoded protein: CASSAQWDEQYV.